This is a list of T cell receptor beta chains from one sample in a study of neurological immune-mediated disorders. TCRdb independently ran MiXCR on the 5' RACE reads; one entry per CDR3 protein. The top ten clones hold approximately 16% of a sample with approximately 30,000 distinct CDR3 sequences, roughly 21% of them seen once. The sequenced sample was PBMCs. The receptors derive from a woman aged 60-75 years in good health. CDR3s include the opening cysteine and the closing phenylalanine or tryptophan. A D gene is named only where the DNA matches it firmly. For some rows the clone size is stated as once, few or many, or as a class when expanded; others skip it.

abundance,d_gene,j_gene,v_gene,CDR3aa,CDR3nt
many,TRBD2,TRBJ2-3,TRBV7-2,CASSPGLAGDTQYF,TGTGCCAGCAGCCCGGGACTAGCGGGAGATACGCAGTATTTT
many,TRBD1,TRBJ1-1,TRBV6-2/TRBV6-3,CASSLTGGLTEAFF,TGTGCCAGCAGCCTGACAGGGGGCCTCACTGAAGCTTTCTTT
many,TRBD1,TRBJ1-1,TRBV7-8,CASSQYRGSEAFF,TGTGCCAGCAGCCAGTACAGGGGGTCTGAAGCTTTCTTT
many,.,TRBJ1-1,TRBV7-3,CASSPMSTMATEAFF,TGTGCCAGCAGCCCTATGAGTACGATGGCAACTGAAGCTTTCTTT
many,.,TRBJ2-5,TRBV11-2,CASSRNRGGETQYF,TGTGCCAGCAGCCGAAATAGGGGTGGGGAGACCCAGTACTTC
many,.,TRBJ2-1,TRBV29-1,CSVEGPGRDEQFF,TGCAGCGTTGAGGGCCCGGGGAGAGATGAGCAGTTCTTC
few,.,TRBJ2-7,TRBV7-7,CASSEGTPYEQYF,TGTGCCAGCAGCGAAGGGACGCCCTACGAGCAGTACTTC
many,.,TRBJ2-7,TRBV29-1,CSVALQEYSYEQYF,TGCAGCGTTGCCCTACAGGAGTACTCCTACGAGCAGTACTTC
.,TRBD2,TRBJ2-1,TRBV4-3,CASSLTGGSSNEHFF,TGCGCCAGCAGCCTAACGGGAGGAAGCTCCAATGAGCACTTCTTC
many,.,TRBJ1-1,TRBV7-9,CASSLGGWVGTEAFF,TGTGCCAGCAGCTTGGGTGGTTGGGTTGGGACTGAAGCTTTCTTT
many,.,TRBJ2-1,TRBV29-1,CSFHRDLFNEQFF,TGCAGCTTTCATCGGGACCTCTTCAATGAGCAGTTCTTC